The 14 T cell receptor beta chains below all came from one sample that was sequenced in a study of tumor and adjacent non-tumor tissue in lung cancer. RNA was extracted from bulk tissue without any cell sorting. The normal lung tissue was taken more than 3 cm from the tumor edge. Three rounds of nested PCR, following a modified ARM-PCR protocol, produced the TCRbeta library. TCRdb re-derived calls from the multiplex PCR reads in MiXCR, one entry per CDR3 protein. Among about 80,000 distinct CDR3 sequences listed, more than 80% were seen once. Sequenced input: distant non-tumor lung tissue. These receptors were obtained from a man between 60 and 75 years old with non-small cell lung cancer.

In regard to this clonotype: A junction end diverges from the germline sequence, so it may reflect a read error. The CDR3 coding sequence is TGTGCCAGCACTGATTCGATCTTGCAGTGCTTC. Residues: CASTDSILQCF. The V call is TRBV11-3, the J call TRBJ2-7; D is unresolved. The CDR3 spans 11 residues. Germline CDR1 and CDR2: SGHNT and YENEEA.

In the case of this clonotype: A read error may be the cause here, since a much bigger clone is one base away. Because the CDR3 is missing its conserved closing phenylalanine or tryptophan, this is likely a read error. The rearrangement links TRBV30 to TRBJ1-1; tentatively, D is TRBD1 (5 bases). This CDR3 contains 11 residues. V lost 3 bases to trimming and J lost 10 bases, with 12 bases between them. Germline V gives CDR1 GTSNPN, CDR2 SVGIG (reference sequence). The CDR3 nucleotides are TGTGCCTGGAGGGGGGATCGCCGAGCTTTCTAT. It is translated as CAWRGDRRAFY.

Worth noting for this clonotype: This may be a read error: a much more frequent sequence differs by one nucleotide. Here the CDR3 omits its conserved ending phenylalanine or tryptophan, so a read error is the likely source. The chain carries TRBV12-3 or TRBV12-4 and TRBJ2-1; 11 nucleotides line up with TRBD2. V trimming: 7 bases; J trimming: 5 bases; junction bases outside the gene matches: 7. The CDR3 covers 15 residues. Here the CDR3 DNA reads TGTGCCAGCACCGAATTACTAGCGGGGGACAATGAGCAGTTCTCC. It yields the protein CASTELLAGDNEQFS.

This clonotype has a handful of counts. This may stem from a read error, because a much larger clone lies one nucleotide away. V and J are TRBV4-3 and TRBJ2-5, with 9 bases matching TRBD2. V dropped 0 bases and J dropped 4; count of bases not matched to a gene: 6. From germline, CDR1 is LGHNA and CDR2 YSLEER. The CDR3 loop spans 16 amino acids. CDR3 coding DNA: TGCGCCAGCAGCCAAGAGGGTAGCGGGAGTTTAGAGACCCAGTACTTC. This translates into CASSQEGSGSLETQYF.

With regard to this clonotype: A read error may explain this, as a much larger clone is one base away. V is TRBV5-1 and J is TRBJ2-2, with D possibly being TRBD1 (5 bases). Germline assignment: CDR1 SGHRS and CDR2 YFSETQ. CDR3 length equals 15 residues. Here the CDR3 DNA reads TGCGCCAGCAGCCAAATGGACAAGAACTCCGGGGAGCTGTTTTTT. It encodes CASSQMDKNSGELFF.

A note on this clonotype: Its ends do not fully match the called genes, so a read error is possible. This sequence joins TRBV6-6 and TRBJ2-1, with 7 bases matching TRBD2. Germline V gene data show CDR1 as MNHNY and CDR2 as SVGAGI (reference sequence). This CDR3 is built from 15 residues. CDR3 protein: CASSSISGPNNEQLF. The CDR3 DNA is TGTGCCAGCAGTTCGATTAGCGGGCCGAACAATGAGCAGCTCTTC.

The chain couples TRBV11-2 to TRBJ2-5; no reliable D call. The length of the CDR3 is 14 residues. Germline values: CDR1 SGHAT, CDR2 FQNNGV. V lost 11 bases to trimming and J lost 4 bases, with 20 bases between them. The CDR3 region is CARSLGSSAETQYF. CDR3 nucleotide sequence: TGTGCCCGTAGCTTAGGGTCCAGTGCAGAGACCCAGTACTTC.

This clonotype showed up just once. It may be a read error: a sequence one base away is much more abundant. V gene TRBV12-3 or TRBV12-4 combines with J gene TRBJ1-4, with a tentative D call TRBD1 (5 bases). This CDR3 is 15 amino acids long. The V end was cut by 6 bases, the J end by 7 bases, with 18 bases between. The CDR3 loop reads CASSPRGIRSEKLFF. DNA of the CDR3: TGTGCCAGCAGCCCGCGGGGGATCAGGTCTGAAAAACTGTTTTTT.

Notes on this clonotype: Because the CDR3 is missing its conserved closing phenylalanine or tryptophan, this is likely a read error. The chain joins TRBV28 to TRBJ1-1, with 7 bases identical to TRBD1. Germline lookup yields CDR1 MDHEN and CDR2 SYDVKM. CDR3 length: 14 residues. The trim removed 5 bases at V and 5 bases at J, leaving 8 bases unmatched. The CDR3: CASSPPPDRTEAFS. CDR3 nucleotides: TGTGCCAGCAGTCCCCCCCCGGACAGGACTGAAGCTTTCTCT.

The chain has TRBV6-1 and TRBJ2-2, with a tentative D call TRBD2 (5 bases). Germline lookup yields CDR1 MNHNS and CDR2 SASEGT. This CDR3 is built from 16 residues. DNA for the CDR3: TGTGTCAGTAGCGCCGGGATTAGCGCTAACACCGGGGAGCTGTTTTTT. Its protein is CVSSAGISANTGELFF.

With regard to this clonotype: A read error may explain this, as a much larger clone is one base away. The chain has TRBV5-4 and TRBJ1-1, with a weak D call TRBD1 (6 bases). This CDR3 has 14 residues. Germline CDR1 is SGHNT and CDR2 is YYREEE (reference sequence). DNA of the CDR3: TGTGCCAGCGGCTTGGGGGGGCTAGACACTGAAGCTTTCTTT. As protein: CASGLGGLDTEAFF. Full variable domain (outside the CDR3, taken from reference TRBV5-4 and TRBJ1-1): ETGVTQSPTHLIKTRGQQVTLRCSSQSGHNTVSWYQQALGQGPQFIFQYYREEENGRGNFPPRFSGLQFPNYSSELNVNALELDDSALYLCASGLGGLDTEAFFGQGTRLTVV.

This clonotype appeared many times. The chain has TRBV28 and TRBJ2-3; 9 nucleotides match TRBD2. The CDR3 loop spans 17 amino acids. CDR1 MDHEN and CDR2 SYDVKM come from the germline V gene. V dropped 10 bases and J dropped 6; count of bases not matched to a gene: 20. As DNA, the CDR3 is TGTGCCACCATGACGGCCGGCCTAGCGGGGCGGGGGGATACGCAGTATTTT. Protein product: CATMTAGLAGRGDTQYF.

Of note for this clonotype: A much larger clone sits a single nucleotide away, making a read error possible. The chain couples TRBV5-1 to TRBJ2-3; D is unclear. Trimming stripped 4 bases from V and 2 bases from J, with 26 bases between. The CDR3 sequence is 19 residues long. CDR1 and CDR2 from the germline V gene are SGHRS and YFSETQ. CDR3 in amino acids: CASSVPSGEDAVPTDTQYF. In DNA, the CDR3 is TGCGCCAGCAGCGTGCCAAGTGGCGAGGACGCCGTGCCCACAGATACGCAGTATTTT. The complete variable domain, with remaining parts taken from reference TRBV5-1 and TRBJ2-3, reads KAGVTQTPRYLIKTRGQQVTLSCSPISGHRSVSWYQQTPGQGLQFLFEYFSETQRNKGNFPGRFSGRQFSNSRSEMNVSTLELGDSALYLCASSVPSGEDAVPTDTQYFGPGTRLTVL.

This clonotype has a single count. The rearrangement uses TRBV24-1 and TRBJ1-2, with 8 bases that match TRBD1. The CDR3 consists of 16 residues. V shed 7 bases, J shed 4 bases, and the junction held 13 bases outside the gene matches. Germline-derived CDR1 and CDR2 are KGHDR and SFDVKD. CDR3 protein: CATRDLDRDDGYGYTF. CDR3 nucleotide sequence: TGTGCCACCAGAGATCTGGACAGGGATGATGGCTATGGCTACACCTTC.